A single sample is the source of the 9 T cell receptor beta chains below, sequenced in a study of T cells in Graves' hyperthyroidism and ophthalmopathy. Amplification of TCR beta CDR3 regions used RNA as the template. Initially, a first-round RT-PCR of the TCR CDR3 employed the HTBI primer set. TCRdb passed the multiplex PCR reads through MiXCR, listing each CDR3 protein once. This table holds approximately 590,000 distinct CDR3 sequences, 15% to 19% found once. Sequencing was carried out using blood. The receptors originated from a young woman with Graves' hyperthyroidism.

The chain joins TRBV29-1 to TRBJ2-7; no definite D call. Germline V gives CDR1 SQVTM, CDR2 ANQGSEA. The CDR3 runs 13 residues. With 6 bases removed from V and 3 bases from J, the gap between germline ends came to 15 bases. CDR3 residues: CSVLGLWDYEQYF. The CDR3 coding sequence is TGCAGCGTCCTCGGGCTCTGGGACTACGAGCAGTACTTC.

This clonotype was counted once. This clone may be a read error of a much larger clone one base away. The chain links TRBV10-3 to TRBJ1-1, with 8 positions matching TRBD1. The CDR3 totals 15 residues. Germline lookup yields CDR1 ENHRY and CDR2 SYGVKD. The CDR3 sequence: CDISSRTGLNTEAFF. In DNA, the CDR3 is TGTGACATCAGTTCCCGGACAGGGTTGAACACTGAAGCTTTCTTT.

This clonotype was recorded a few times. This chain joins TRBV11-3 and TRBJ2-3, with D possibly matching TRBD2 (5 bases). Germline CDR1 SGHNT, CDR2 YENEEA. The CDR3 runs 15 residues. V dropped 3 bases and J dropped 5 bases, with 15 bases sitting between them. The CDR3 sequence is CASSFGMGEEDTQYF. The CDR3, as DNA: TGTGCCAGCAGCTTCGGAATGGGAGAGGAAGATACGCAGTATTTT.

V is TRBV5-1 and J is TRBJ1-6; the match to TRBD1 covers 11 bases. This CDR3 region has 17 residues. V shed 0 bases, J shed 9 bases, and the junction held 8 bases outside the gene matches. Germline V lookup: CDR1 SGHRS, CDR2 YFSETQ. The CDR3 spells CASSLAGTGGLTSPLHF. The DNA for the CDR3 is TGCGCCAGCAGCTTGGCCGGGACAGGGGGTCTCACTTCACCCCTCCACTTT.

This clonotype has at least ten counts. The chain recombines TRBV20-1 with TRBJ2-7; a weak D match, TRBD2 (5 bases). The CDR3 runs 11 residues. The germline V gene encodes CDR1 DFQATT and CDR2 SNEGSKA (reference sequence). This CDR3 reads CSGVGSYEQYF. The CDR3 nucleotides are TGCAGCGGGGTGGGCTCCTACGAGCAGTACTTC.

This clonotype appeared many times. The CDR3 loop reads CASSQIPGQGTNEQFF. The CDR3 nucleotides are TGTGCCAGCAGCCAAATCCCGGGACAGGGTACGAATGAGCAGTTCTTC. V is TRBV7-9 and J is TRBJ2-1; 9 positions match TRBD1. This CDR3 has 16 residues. V trimming: 5 bases; J trimming: 7 bases; junction bases outside the gene matches: 12. Germline-derived CDR1 and CDR2 are SEHNR and FQNEAQ (reference sequence).

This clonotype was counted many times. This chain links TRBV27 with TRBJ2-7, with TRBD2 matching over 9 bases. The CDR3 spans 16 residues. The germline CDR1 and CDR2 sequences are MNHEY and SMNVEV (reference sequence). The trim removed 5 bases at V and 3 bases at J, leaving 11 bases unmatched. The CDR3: CASSREAGGPVYEQYF. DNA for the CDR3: TGTGCCAGCAGTCGAGAAGCGGGAGGCCCCGTCTACGAGCAGTACTTC.

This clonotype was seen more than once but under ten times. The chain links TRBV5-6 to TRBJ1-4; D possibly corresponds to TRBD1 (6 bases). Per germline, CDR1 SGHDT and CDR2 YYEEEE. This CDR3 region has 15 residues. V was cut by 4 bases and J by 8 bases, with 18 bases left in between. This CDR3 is CASSIQGGGSEKLFF. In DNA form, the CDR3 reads TGTGCCAGCAGCATACAGGGCGGCGGGTCGGAAAAACTGTTTTTT.

CDR3 amino acids: CASRLELTAMNTEAFF. The DNA for the CDR3 is TGTGCCAGTAGACTAGAGCTGACAGCAATGAACACTGAAGCTTTCTTT. The chain is built from TRBV19 and TRBJ1-1; D may be TRBD1 (5 bases). Trimming left V 6 bases short and J 0 bases short, with 17 bases between. The CDR3 has 16 amino acids. Per germline, CDR1 LNHDA and CDR2 SQIVND (reference sequence).